The rows below give T cell receptor delta chains drawn from one sample of a study of gamma-delta T cells after stem cell transplantation. TCRdb fed the RT-PCR reads to CATT. The sample contains 1,100 to 1,500 delta-chain clones, more than 20% of which appear only once. The source material was gamma-delta T cells. The receptors were sampled from a human donor. It is not recorded whose cells these are; they may come from a transplant donor. Both conserved end residues are part of each CDR3. Each record gives: V gene, clone size, J gene, D gene, CDR3 protein, CDR3 DNA. D genes are given only for firm matches. Some rows have no size entry. The others give once, few or many, or a class for an expanded clone.

>TRDV2|medium-sized|TRDJ1|TRDD3
CACDKVGDPYTDKLIF
TGTGCCTGTGACAAGGTGGGGGATCCGTACACCGATAAACTCATCTTT
>TRDV1|NA|TRDJ3|TRDD2
CALGEQPSYEFLGALSSWDTRQMFF
TGTGCTCTTGGGGAACAGCCTTCCTACGAGTTCCTGGGGGCGTTGAGCTCCTGGGACACCCGACAGATGTTTTTC
>TRDV3|medium-sized|TRDJ1|TRDD3
CAFYTGGYLADKLIF
TGTGCCTTTTATACTGGGGGATACTTAGCCGATAAACTCATCTTT
>TRDV1|NA|TRDJ1|NA
CALGEISPPTHTDKLIF
TGTGCTCTTGGGGAAATTTCTCCTCCCACCCACACCGATAAACTCATCTTT
>TRAV29/DV5|NA|TRDJ1|NA
CAASAGPFVTDKLIF
TGTGCAGCAAGCGCAGGCCCATTTGTCACCGATAAACTCATCTTT
>TRDV2|medium-sized|TRDJ1|TRDD3
CACDSVLGDKGLRPNTGGSDTDKLIF
TGTGCCTGTGACAGTGTACTGGGGGATAAAGGCCTACGTCCCAATACTGGGGGTTCGGACACCGATAAACTCATCTTT
>TRDV2|NA|TRDJ1|TRDD3
CACDPVPLTRLGDTPVSYTDKLIF
TGTGCCTGTGATCCTGTCCCACTCACTCGACTGGGGGATACCCCCGTGTCGTACACCGATAAACTCATCTTT
>TRDV2|few|TRDJ3|TRDD3
CACDTLPPGDTLSSWDTRQMFF
TGTGCCTGTGACACCCTTCCACCCGGGGATACCCTCAGCTCCTGGGACACCCGACAGATGTTTTTC
>TRDV3|NA|TRDJ3|TRDD3
CAFRTVDLPTVLGDTVWGTRQMFF
TGTGCCTTTAGAACGGTGGATCTACCCACAGTACTGGGGGATACGGTCTGGGGCACCCGACAGATGTTTTTC
>TRDV3|NA|TRDJ1|NA
CAFGLGGETDKLIF
TGTGCCTTTGGCCTCGGGGGGGAGACCGATAAACTCATCTTT
>TRDV3|hyperexpanded|TRDJ1|TRDD3
CASGLDPSTGGYDWTDTDKLIF
TGTGCCTCGGGGCTTGACCCTAGTACTGGGGGATACGATTGGACGGACACCGATAAACTCATCTTT
>TRDV2|NA|TRDJ1|TRDD3
CACDTLLGDTYTDKLIF
TGTGCCTGTGACACGTTGTTGGGGGATACGTACACCGATAAACTCATCTTT
>TRDV2|large|TRDJ1|TRDD3
CACDFILGDTDKLIF
TGTGCCTGTGACTTTATACTGGGGGATACCGATAAACTCATCTTT
>TRDV1|few|TRDJ1|TRDD3
CALGVDSPPTGDLTDKLIF
TGTGCTCTTGGGGTAGACTCTCCCCCTACTGGGGACTTGACCGATAAACTCATCTTT
>TRDV2|medium-sized|TRDJ3|TRDD3
CACDTVLGDTSWDTRQMFF
TGTGCCTGTGACACCGTACTGGGGGATACCTCCTGGGACACCCGACAGATGTTTTTC
>TRDV1|medium-sized|TRDJ1|TRDD3
CALGGQTRVVLGDTREYTDKLIF
TGTGCTCTTGGGGGCCAGACTCGCGTGGTACTGGGGGATACGCGAGAATACACCGATAAACTCATCTTT
>TRDV2|large|TRDJ3|TRDD3
CACDTAGGYKVSWDTRQMFF
TGTGCCTGTGACACCGCCGGGGGATACAAGGTGTCCTGGGACACCCGACAGATGTTTTTC
>TRDV2|medium-sized|TRDJ3|TRDD3
CACDTVGDPISWDTRQMFF
TGTGCCTGTGACACAGTGGGGGATCCGATCTCCTGGGACACCCGACAGATGTTTTTC
>TRDV2|medium-sized|TRDJ1|TRDD3
CACDTVLGDTRPRDDKLIF
TGTGCCTGTGACACCGTGCTGGGGGATACGCGGCCTCGAGACGATAAACTCATCTTT
>TRDV2|medium-sized|TRDJ1|TRDD3
CACDTVSWGIRGMGTDKLIF
TGTGCCTGTGACACCGTTTCGTGGGGGATACGGGGGATGGGGACCGATAAACTCATCTTT
>TRDV1|few|TRDJ1|TRDD3
CALGTTSPLWSGGYQPPPYTDKLIF
TGTGCTCTTGGGACGACTTCCCCCCTTTGGTCTGGGGGATACCAACCGCCCCCGTACACCGATAAACTCATCTTT
>TRDV1|medium-sized|TRDJ1|TRDD3
CALGELKPGGYPYTDKLIF
TGTGCTCTTGGGGAACTCAAGCCTGGGGGATACCCGTACACCGATAAACTCATCTTT
>TRDV2|NA|TRDJ1|TRDD3
CACDSVLGDAADKLIF
TGTGCCTGTGACTCAGTACTGGGGGATGCGGCCGATAAACTCATCTTT
>TRDV1|few|TRDJ1|TRDD2
CALGGDLPTRWGLDKLIF
TGTGCTCTTGGGGGTGACCTTCCTACTCGTTGGGGGCTCGATAAACTCATCTTC
>TRDV2|medium-sized|TRDJ1|NA
CACDTLGASSTDKLIF
TGTGCCTGTGACACCCTCGGGGCCTCTTCAACCGATAAACTCATCTTT
>TRDV2|NA|TRDJ1|TRDD3
CACDIVSLLGDTGGSKLIF
TGTGCCTGTGACATCGTTTCACTACTGGGGGACACTGGCGGGAGTAAACTCATCTTT
>TRDV1|medium-sized|TRDJ1|TRDD3
CALANPSGRGGYPRIRLIF
TGTGCTCTTGCAAATCCGTCCGGACGTGGGGGATACCCGAGGATTCGGCTCATCTTT
>TRDV2|hyperexpanded|TRDJ3|TRDD3
CACDRMGEATWDTRQMFF
TGTGCCTGTGACAGGATGGGGGAAGCGACCTGGGACACCCGACAGATGTTTTTC
>TRDV1|NA|TRDJ1|TRDD3
CALGVFLTGGNYTDKLIF
TGTGCTCTTGGGGTCTTCCTCACTGGGGGGAACTACACCGATAAACTCATCTTT
>TRDV1|NA|TRDJ1|TRDD3
CALGTRGIRIKFYTDKLIF
TGTGCTCTTGGGACTCGGGGGATACGCATAAAATTTTACACCGATAAACTCATCTTT
>TRDV2|large|TRDJ1|TRDD3
CACDNLLGDTPKLIF
TGTGCCTGTGACAATCTCCTGGGGGATACGCCTAAACTCATCTTT
>TRDV2|medium-sized|TRDJ1|NA
CACDTLGLSTDKLIF
TGTGCCTGTGACACCTTGGGGCTTTCCACCGATAAACTCATCTTT
>TRDV3|NA|TRDJ1|TRDD3
CAFQESGGYSDKLIF
TGTGCCTTCCAGGAATCCGGGGGATACTCCGATAAACTCATCTTT
>TRDV1|NA|TRDJ1|NA
CALGELNASPGGLQVKLIF
TGTGCTCTTGGGGAACTGAATGCTTCCCCGGGGGGTTTGCAGGTTAAACTCATCTTT
>TRDV2|few|TRDJ3|NA
CACDTVALSSWDTRQMFF
TGTGCCTGTGACACCGTGGCGTTAAGCTCCTGGGACACCCGACAGATGTTTTTC
>TRDV2|few|TRDJ1|TRDD3
CACDSLLGDRYTDKLIF
TGTGCCTGTGACTCCTTACTGGGGGATAGGTACACCGATAAACTCATCTTT
>TRDV1|large|TRDJ1|TRDD3
CALGERSQVGTGGYAIPDKLIF
TGTGCTCTTGGGGAACGATCCCAGGTCGGCACTGGGGGATACGCTATCCCCGATAAACTCATCTTT
>TRDV2|medium-sized|TRDJ1|TRDD3
CACDKLLGAQDYTDKLIF
TGTGCCTGTGATAAGCTACTGGGGGCCCAAGATTACACCGATAAACTCATCTTT
>TRDV1|medium-sized|TRDJ1|NA
CALGESPSTRTRGTDKLIF
TGTGCTCTTGGGGAATCCCCTTCCACGAGAACGCGGGGCACCGATAAACTCATCTTT
>TRDV2|NA|TRDJ1|TRDD3
CACDTLGGSSRASLTDKLIF
TGTGCCTGTGACACCCTGGGGGGTTCATCACGGGCCTCACTCACCGATAAACTCATCTTT
>TRDV2|medium-sized|TRDJ1|TRDD3
CACDTIPYSGDTLTDKLIF
TGTGCCTGTGACACCATCCCCTACTCCGGGGATACTTTGACCGATAAACTCATCTTT